One sample yielded the 20 T cell receptor beta chains listed below, sequenced in a study of cytomegalovirus exposure and HLA in healthy donors. This PCR relied on a set of 60 Vbeta primers and 13 Jbeta primers. TCRdb's table, derived via immunoSEQ multiplex PCR, lists solely in-frame clones and lacks some. In the table there are some 140,000 clones, 55% to 75% of which are singletons. Sequenced: PBMCs. These TCRs come from a man in his fifties or sixties in good health and CMV-seropositive.

The V call is TRBV2, the J call TRBJ1-5, with 8 bases lining up with TRBD1. CDR3 length: 15 amino acids. Germline V gives CDR1 SNHLY, CDR2 FYNNEI. V shed 4 bases, J shed 2 bases, and the junction held 4 bases outside the gene matches. The CDR3 reads CASSAGQGGNQPQHF. The CDR3 coding sequence is TGTGCCAGCAGTGCCGGACAGGGAGGCAATCAGCCCCAGCATTTT.

This clone was observed a handful of times. V usage is TRBV29-1 and J usage is TRBJ2-5; D possibly corresponds to TRBD1 (6 bases). The CDR3 runs 13 residues. Germline V gene lookup returns CDR1 SQVTM and CDR2 ANQGSEA. The V gene lost 5 bases and the J gene lost 1 base, with 11 bases spanning the gap. The CDR3: CSVFTGIQETQYF. The CDR3 region has the DNA TGCAGCGTTTTCACAGGGATCCAAGAGACCCAGTACTTC.

The CDR3 DNA follows: TGCGCCAGCAGCCAAGTCGGGACTAGCGGTCCGGGGGATGAGCAGTTCTTC. This codes for CASSQVGTSGPGDEQFF. V usage is TRBV4-1 and J usage is TRBJ2-1; TRBD2 agrees at 11 bases. Germline loops: CDR1 MGHRA, CDR2 YSYEKL. The CDR3 spans 17 residues. The ends lost 1 base at V and 8 bases at J; junction bases unmatched: 10.

The chain has TRBV18 and TRBJ1-1; D is perhaps TRBD1 (5 bases). Trimming took off 5 bases at V and 6 bases at J, with 16 bases between the two ends. The germline V gene has CDR1 KGHSH and CDR2 LQKENI. The CDR3 extends over 14 amino acids. In DNA form, the CDR3 reads TGTGCCAGCTCATCAAACGGGGGGGGTGCTGAAGCTTTCTTT. Translated: CASSSNGGGAEAFF.

Here the CDR3 reads CASSLEGQGRETQYF. The CDR3, as DNA: TGCGCCAGCAGCTTGGAAGGGCAGGGGCGAGAGACCCAGTACTTC. The V call is TRBV5-1, the J call TRBJ2-5; D possibly corresponds to TRBD1 (6 bases). The CDR3 has 15 amino acids. The V gene's germline CDR1 is SGHRS and CDR2 YFSETQ. With 0 bases removed from V and 4 bases from J, the gap between germline ends came to 13 bases.

This sequence joins TRBV19 and TRBJ2-7, with 8 nucleotides matching TRBD1. CDR1 LNHDA and CDR2 SQIVND come from the germline V gene (reference sequence). Trimming cost V 6 bases and J 0 bases; bases outside gene matches: 4. The CDR3 is 14 residues long. CDR3 region: CASRGQGSSYEQYF. In nucleotides, the CDR3 is TGTGCCAGTAGAGGACAGGGCAGCTCCTACGAGCAGTACTTC.

This clone has just a few counts. The rearrangement uses TRBV27 and TRBJ1-6, with TRBD1 identical over 8 bases. CDR3 length: 16 amino acids. Germline lookup yields CDR1 MNHEY and CDR2 SMNVEV (reference sequence). V was pared by 5 bases and J by 4 bases, with 7 bases of the junction left unmatched. In DNA form, the CDR3 reads TGTGCCAGCAGTCCCTCAGACAGGGGTTATAATTCACCCCTCCACTTT. It translates to CASSPSDRGYNSPLHF.

Only a few counts were recorded for this clone. The gene calls are TRBV7-3 and TRBJ2-1; tentatively, D is TRBD1 (6 bases). The CDR3 loop spans 15 amino acids. The germline V and J ends were trimmed by 8 bases and 4 bases, with 18 bases remaining between them. Looked up from germline, CDR1 is SGHTA and CDR2 is FQGTGA. CDR3 loop: CASSTGTQPYNEQFF. The CDR3 nucleotides are TGTGCCAGCTCGACCGGGACACAGCCTTACAATGAGCAGTTCTTC.

A note on this clone: The germline gene is not matched at one end of the junction; a read error may be the cause. The genes are TRBV5-4 and TRBJ2-2, with 7 positions matching TRBD2. CDR3 size: 14 residues. Germline lookup yields CDR1 SGHNT and CDR2 YYREEE (reference sequence). The CDR3 DNA follows: TGTGCCAGCAGCCGCCTAGCGGTTGCCGGCGAGCTGTTTTTT. As protein: CASSRLAVAGELFF.

This clone was found once. Compared with germline, one end of the junction differs, possibly owing to a read error. The rearrangement uses TRBV7-9 and TRBJ1-1; TRBD1 matches at 9 bases. The CDR3 is 14 amino acids. From germline, CDR1 is SEHNR and CDR2 FQNEAQ (reference sequence). The CDR3 is CSSSSHRGLTEAFF. The CDR3, as DNA: TGTTCCAGCAGCTCACACAGGGGGCTCACTGAAGCTTTCTTT.

The chain couples TRBV11-2 to TRBJ1-5; unclear D gene. Germline V gives CDR1 SGHAT, CDR2 FQNNGV. Trimming stripped 5 bases from V and 2 bases from J, with 13 bases between. This CDR3 spans 15 amino acids. CDR3 nucleotides: TGTGCCAGCAGCGCCCCTAGGGAGGGCAATCAGCCCCAGCATTTT. Its protein product is CASSAPREGNQPQHF.

The chain employs TRBV6-5 and TRBJ2-5, with D uncertain. The CDR3 covers 12 residues. V dropped 6 bases and J dropped 5 bases, with 10 bases sitting between them. Germline V gene data show CDR1 as MNHEY and CDR2 as SVGAGI. CDR3 loop: CASRSEVETQYF. In DNA form, the CDR3 reads TGTGCCAGCAGAAGTGAGGTTGAGACCCAGTACTTC.

The sample holds one count of this clone. Distinct nucleotide sequences in the sample also encode this CDR3. The chain couples TRBV7-2 to TRBJ2-7, with D possibly being TRBD1 (5 bases). The germline V and J ends were trimmed by 1 base and 6 bases, with 10 bases remaining between them. The V gene's germline CDR1 is SGHTA and CDR2 FQGNSA. CDR3 size: 13 residues. CDR3 sequence: CASSLVGQGEQYF. The CDR3 nucleotides are TGTGCCAGCAGCTTAGTCGGCCAGGGCGAGCAGTACTTC. Looking up the rest from reference TRBV7-2 and TRBJ2-7 gives the full variable domain: GAGVSQSPSNKVTEKGKDVELRCDPISGHTALYWYRQSLGQGLEFLIYFQGNSAPDKSGLPSDRFSAERTGGSVSTLTIQRTQQEDSAVYLCASSLVGQGEQYFGPGTRLTVT.

This clone was recorded only once. V and J are TRBV6-5 and TRBJ2-7; possibly TRBD1 for D (6 bases). Germline assignment: CDR1 MNHEY and CDR2 SVGAGI. Trimming cost V 11 bases and J 2 bases, with 19 bases left between them. The length of the CDR3 is 14 residues. CDR3 protein: CAVQGEGYPYEQYF. CDR3 DNA: TGTGCCGTACAGGGTGAGGGGTACCCCTACGAGCAGTACTTC.

This chain uses TRBV2 with TRBJ1-2, with D unresolved. The CDR3 is made up of 13 amino acids. V gave up 7 bases and J gave up 7 bases, with 16 bases separating them. Germline V gene sequence: CDR1 SNHLY, CDR2 FYNNEI. CDR3 nucleotide sequence: TGTGCCAGCACCGCCGGGGTCGCTACTGGCTACACCTTC. Translation: CASTAGVATGYTF.

The rearrangement uses TRBV20-1 and TRBJ1-1, with D hard to call. This CDR3 has 11 amino acids. Trimming stripped 4 bases from V and 5 bases from J, with 8 bases between. CDR1 and CDR2 (germline): DFQATT, SNEGSKA (reference sequence). The DNA of the CDR3 is TGCAGTGCTATTCCGAGGACTGAAGCTTTCTTT. Translating it yields CSAIPRTEAFF.

This clone was recorded many times. The genes are TRBV5-4 and TRBJ2-1, with 10 bases aligning to TRBD1. The CDR3 length is 18 residues. The V gene's germline CDR1 is SGHNT and CDR2 YYREEE (reference sequence). V shed 2 bases, J shed 8 bases, and the junction held 16 bases outside the gene matches. The CDR3 here is CASSFSGTGVFSGDEQFF. DNA of the CDR3: TGTGCCAGCAGCTTCTCCGGGACAGGGGTTTTTTCAGGCGATGAGCAGTTCTTC.

The chain combines TRBV7-9 with TRBJ2-7; D ambiguous. The V end lost 1 base, the J end lost 4 bases, and 5 bases lay between the germline ends. CDR3 length: 12 residues. Germline CDR1 SEHNR, CDR2 FQNEAQ (reference sequence). The CDR3 DNA reads TGTGCCAGCAGCTTAGTGCAGTACGAGCAGTACTTC. Its translation: CASSLVQYEQYF.

V is TRBV27 and J is TRBJ2-5, with D tentatively TRBD1 (6 bases). This CDR3 has 14 amino acids. The V gene lost 5 bases and the J gene lost 6 bases, with 16 bases spanning the gap. Per the germline V gene, CDR1 is MNHEY and CDR2 is SMNVEV (reference sequence). CDR3 nucleotide sequence: TGTGCCAGCAGTCCAACAGGGCTCGTGAAGACCCAGTACTTC. Protein sequence: CASSPTGLVKTQYF.

Regarding this clone: The sample has other DNA sequences that encode this CDR3 too. V gene TRBV6-5 combines with J gene TRBJ2-1; 10 positions match TRBD2. Germline assignment: CDR1 MNHEY and CDR2 SVGAGI. The CDR3 loop spans 15 amino acids. Unmatched junction bases numbered 3, after V lost 0 bases and J lost 7 bases. The CDR3 nucleotides read TGTGCCAGCAGTTACTCGTCAGCGGGAGGGAATGAGCAGTTCTTC. This sequence encodes CASSYSSAGGNEQFF.